This T cell receptor (beta chain) is from a study of CD8+ T cells in alopecia areata. Broader study findings: Sequencing of scalp tissue also captures the resident alphabeta T cells of normal skin. It was lesional scalp, especially alopecia totalis/universalis, that showed higher clonality than normal scalp.

Germline assignment: CDR1 SNHLY and CDR2 FYNNEI. The CDR3 totals 14 residues. Trimming stripped 2 bases from V and 5 bases from J, with 12 bases between. In each case, RNA was isolated and then reverse transcribed into cDNA as the sequencing template. The assay was immunoSEQ multiplex PCR, and TCRdb's table has in-frame clones only and misses some. Among around 190,000 clones listed, 56% were seen once. A note on this clone: What it recognizes is unknown.

Sequencing was carried out using CD8+ T cells sorted from blood. The sequence came from a human donor in good health. The chain links TRBV2 to TRBJ2-5; D uncertain. CDR3 DNA sequence: TGTGCCAGCAGTGAACGGGCAGGCCGGGAGACCCAGTACTTC. Its protein product is CASSERAGRETQYF.